The clone carrying this T cell receptor (beta chain) was recorded a few times. The CDR3 runs 14 residues. The trim removed 9 bases at V and 6 bases at J, leaving 12 bases unmatched. Germline V gene data show CDR1 as MNHEY and CDR2 as SVGAGI. Authors' data handling: By means of reference gene primer amplification, nucleated cell counts were estimated. Profiling relied on immunoSEQ multiplex PCR, and the TCRdb table lists in-frame clones only, not all of them. V, J and clone size reflect that table, while D and trimming were determined from the DNA. The sample lists approximately 300,000 clones, around 89% occurring once. The data were obtained in a study of blood T cell repertoires in COVID-19. Study-wide context: The samples span acute and convalescent COVID-19 from the United States, Italy and Spain. Sources were T cells, B-cell-depleted T cells, or PBMCs; the material itself was cDNA or gDNA.

The material sequenced was peripheral blood. The rearrangement links TRBV6-5 to TRBJ1-2; the match to TRBD1 covers 8 bases. The clonotype originates from a man aged 30 to 45 with acute or convalescent COVID-19. CDR3 region: CASSRRQGSDGYTF. The CDR3 DNA follows: TGTGCCAGTAGCCGGCGACAGGGGTCGGATGGCTACACCTTC.